A selection of T cell receptor beta chains follows, all from one sample in a study of regulatory T cells in long-lasting Graves disease. Using its own MiXCR run on the multiplex PCR reads, TCRdb lists one record per CDR3 protein. The sample includes about 540,000 distinct CDR3 sequences, approximately 13% of them seen just once. Another study also made use of these data, one on T cells in Graves' hyperthyroidism and ophthalmopathy.

Material: peripheral blood mononuclear cells (PBMCs), obtained at new diagnosis, from a patient treated with antithyroid drugs. These receptors all come from a man aged 30 to 39 with Graves disease. Both conserved end residues are part of each CDR3. The order of the fields is clone size, J gene, V gene, D gene, CDR3 protein, CDR3 DNA. D genes are given only for firm matches. The listing skips clone size in some rows; elsewhere it reads once, few, many or a size class.

>many|TRBJ2-5|TRBV30|TRBD1
CAWTLGQGGTQYF
TGTGCCTGGACTCTCGGACAGGGCGGGACCCAGTACTTC
>few|TRBJ2-5|TRBV18|NA
CASSPPGADGTQYF
TGTGCCAGCTCACCACCCGGGGCCGATGGGACCCAGTACTTC
>many|TRBJ1-2|TRBV5-1|NA
CASSLVRGASDYGYTF
TGCGCCAGCAGCTTGGTCCGGGGGGCATCGGACTATGGCTACACCTTC
>many|TRBJ2-2|TRBV6-5|TRBD2
CASSYRSGTSGRGGTGELFF
TGTGCCAGCAGTTACCGTTCCGGGACTAGCGGGAGAGGAGGAACCGGGGAGCTGTTTTTT
>few|TRBJ2-7|TRBV20-1|TRBD2
CSAPGTSGTYEQYF
TGCAGTGCTCCGGGGACTAGCGGTACATACGAGCAGTACTTC
>many|TRBJ1-2|TRBV6-1|NA
CASSVDSWGSYGYTF
TGTGCCAGCAGTGTGGACAGCTGGGGCTCTTATGGCTACACCTTC
>NA|TRBJ2-3|TRBV19|TRBD2
CASRLGLAGSTDTQYF
TGTGCCAGTAGGCTGGGACTAGCGGGGAGCACAGATACGCAGTATTTT
>many|TRBJ2-3|TRBV20-1|TRBD2
CSAAGDSEDTQYF
TGCAGTGCTGCGGGAGACAGCGAAGATACGCAGTATTTT
>many|TRBJ2-5|TRBV5-1|NA
CASRGGSGSQYF
TGCGCCAGCAGAGGCGGGTCAGGGTCCCAGTACTTC
>few|TRBJ2-1|TRBV4-1|TRBD2
CASSQLAGSSYNEQFF
TGCGCCAGCAGCCAATTAGCGGGAAGCTCCTACAATGAGCAGTTCTTC
>NA|TRBJ2-1|TRBV7-2|TRBD2
CASSGTRLAGGDEQFF
TGTGCCAGCAGCGGTACTAGACTAGCGGGAGGGGATGAGCAGTTCTTC
>many|TRBJ1-2|TRBV9|NA
CASSPSQGTGGYTF
TGTGCCAGCAGCCCGTCACAGGGAACCGGTGGCTACACCTTC
>few|TRBJ1-4|TRBV9|NA
CASSGGVGTANEKLFF
TGTGCCAGCAGCGGAGGCGTTGGAACTGCTAATGAAAAACTGTTTTTT
>many|TRBJ2-7|TRBV20-1|NA
CSARDLSDFSSYEQYF
TGCAGTGCTAGAGATCTTAGCGACTTTAGCTCCTACGAGCAGTACTTC